This T cell receptor beta chain was sequenced in a study of T-cell memory formation after mild COVID-19. J was trimmed by 6 bases and V by 5 bases; bases with no gene match: 6. CDR1 DFQATT and CDR2 SNEGSKA come from the germline V gene (reference sequence). The CDR3 loop spans 13 amino acids. TCRdb reprocessed the 5' RACE reads with MiXCR, giving one entry per CDR3 protein. The profile shows approximately 290,000 distinct CDR3 sequences, around 8% of them singletons. This chain links TRBV20-1 with TRBJ2-7; 11 nucleotides match TRBD1. The clonotype originates from a man aged 18 to 35 who had mild COVID-19 (a few samples of this study predate the infection). Cell type and time point are not known. The material sequenced was PBMCs or a T cell subset sorted from them (not recorded which). The CDR3 region has the DNA TGCAGTGCTTACAGGACAGGGGGCGGCGAGCAGTACTTC. Its translation is CSAYRTGGGEQYF.